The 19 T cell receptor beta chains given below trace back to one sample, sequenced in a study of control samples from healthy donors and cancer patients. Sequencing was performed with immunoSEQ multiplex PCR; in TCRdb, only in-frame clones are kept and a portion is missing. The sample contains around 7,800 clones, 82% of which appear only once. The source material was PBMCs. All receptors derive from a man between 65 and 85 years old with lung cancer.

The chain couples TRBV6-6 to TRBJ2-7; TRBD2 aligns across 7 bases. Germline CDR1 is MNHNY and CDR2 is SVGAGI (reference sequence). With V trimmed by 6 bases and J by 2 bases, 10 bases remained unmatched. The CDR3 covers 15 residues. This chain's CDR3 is CASRGGTPSTYEQYF. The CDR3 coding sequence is TGTGCCAGCAGGGGGGGGACCCCAAGTACCTACGAGCAGTACTTC.

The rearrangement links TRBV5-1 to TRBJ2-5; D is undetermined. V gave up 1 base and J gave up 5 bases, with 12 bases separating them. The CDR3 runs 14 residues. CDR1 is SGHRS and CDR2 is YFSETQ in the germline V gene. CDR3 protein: CASSLTMIGETQYF. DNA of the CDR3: TGCGCCAGCAGCTTGACTATGATCGGGGAGACCCAGTACTTC.

The CDR3 spells CASSLGGTRGNEQFF. The CDR3 nucleotides are TGCGCCAGCAGCTTAGGAGGGACTAGGGGCAATGAGCAGTTCTTC. The chain recombines TRBV5-1 with TRBJ2-1; 8 nucleotides agree with TRBD2. J was trimmed by 6 bases and V by 2 bases; bases with no gene match: 7. The CDR3 extends over 15 amino acids. The germline CDR1 and CDR2 sequences are SGHRS and YFSETQ.

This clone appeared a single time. The CDR3 sequence is CASSKVVQGGFYMNTEAFF. The CDR3, as DNA: TGTGCCAGCAGCAAAGTGGTTCAGGGGGGCTTTTACATGAACACTGAAGCTTTCTTT. The genes are TRBV21-1 and TRBJ1-1; no DNA check was done on the table's D call, TRBD1. TRBV21-1 represents a pseudogene. This CDR3 is built from 19 residues.

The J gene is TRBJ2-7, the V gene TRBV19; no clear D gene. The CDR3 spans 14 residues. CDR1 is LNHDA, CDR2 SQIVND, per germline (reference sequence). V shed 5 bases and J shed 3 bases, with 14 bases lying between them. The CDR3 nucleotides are TGTGCCAGTAGTCTGCGAGAGGCTGTCTACGAGCAGTACTTC. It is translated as CASSLREAVYEQYF. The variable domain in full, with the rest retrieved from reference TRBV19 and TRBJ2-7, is DGGITQSPKYLFRKEGQNVTLSCEQNLNHDAMYWYRQDPGQGLRLIYYSQIVNDFQKGDIAEGYSVSREKKESFPLTVTSAQKNPTAFYLCASSLREAVYEQYFGPGTRLTVT.

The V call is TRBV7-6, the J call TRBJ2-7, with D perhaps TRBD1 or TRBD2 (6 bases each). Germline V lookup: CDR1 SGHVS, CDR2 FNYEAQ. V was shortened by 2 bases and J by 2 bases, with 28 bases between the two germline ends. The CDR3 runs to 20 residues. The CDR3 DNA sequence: TGTGCCAGCAGCTTACGGTCGGGGCAGGGCTCTGTAGGGGGGACCTACGAGCAGTACTTC. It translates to CASSLRSGQGSVGGTYEQYF.

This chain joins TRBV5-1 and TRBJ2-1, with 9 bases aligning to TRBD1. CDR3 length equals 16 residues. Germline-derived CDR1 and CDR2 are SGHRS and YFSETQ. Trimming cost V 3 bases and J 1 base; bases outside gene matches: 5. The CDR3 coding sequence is TGCGCCAGCAGCTGGGGGGACAGGGCGTCCTACAATGAGCAGTTCTTC. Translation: CASSWGDRASYNEQFF. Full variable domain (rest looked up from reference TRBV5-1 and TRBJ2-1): KAGVTQTPRYLIKTRGQQVTLSCSPISGHRSVSWYQQTPGQGLQFLFEYFSETQRNKGNFPGRFSGRQFSNSRSEMNVSTLELGDSALYLCASSWGDRASYNEQFFGPGTRLTVL.

Here the CDR3 reads CATSRGDRVGGYTF. The DNA for the CDR3 is TGTGCCACCAGCAGAGGAGACAGGGTAGGTGGCTACACCTTC. The chain couples TRBV15 to TRBJ1-2, with 7 bases identical to TRBD1. The V gene end was trimmed by 1 base and the J gene end by 7 bases; junction bases not matched to a gene: 6. This CDR3 is 14 amino acids long. Germline V lookup: CDR1 LNHNV, CDR2 YYDKDF (reference sequence).

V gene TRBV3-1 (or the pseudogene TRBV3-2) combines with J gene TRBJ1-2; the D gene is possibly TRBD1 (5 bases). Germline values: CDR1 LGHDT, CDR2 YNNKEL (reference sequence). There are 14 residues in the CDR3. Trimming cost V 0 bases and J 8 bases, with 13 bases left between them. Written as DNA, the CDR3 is TGTGCCAGCAGCCAAGACGCAGGGAGGCTGGGCTACACCTTC. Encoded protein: CASSQDAGRLGYTF.

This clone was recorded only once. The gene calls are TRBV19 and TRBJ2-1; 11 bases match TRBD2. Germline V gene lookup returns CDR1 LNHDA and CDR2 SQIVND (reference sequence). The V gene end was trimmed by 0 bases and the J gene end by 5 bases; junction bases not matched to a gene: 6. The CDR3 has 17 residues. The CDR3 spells CASSIDPTSGRNNEQFF. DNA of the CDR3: TGTGCCAGTAGTATAGACCCAACTAGCGGGAGAAACAATGAGCAGTTCTTC.

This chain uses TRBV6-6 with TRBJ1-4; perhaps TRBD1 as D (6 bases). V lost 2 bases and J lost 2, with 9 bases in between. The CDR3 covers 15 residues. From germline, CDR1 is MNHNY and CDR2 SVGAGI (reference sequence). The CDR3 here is CASSYTDSTNEKLFF. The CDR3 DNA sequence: TGTGCCAGCAGTTACACGGACAGTACTAATGAAAAACTGTTTTTT.

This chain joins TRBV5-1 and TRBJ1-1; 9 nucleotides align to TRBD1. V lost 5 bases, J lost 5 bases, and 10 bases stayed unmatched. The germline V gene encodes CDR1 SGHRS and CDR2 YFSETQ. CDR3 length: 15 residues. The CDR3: CASRTGQGLGTEAFF. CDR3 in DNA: TGCGCCAGCAGAACGGGACAGGGTCTGGGAACTGAAGCTTTCTTT.

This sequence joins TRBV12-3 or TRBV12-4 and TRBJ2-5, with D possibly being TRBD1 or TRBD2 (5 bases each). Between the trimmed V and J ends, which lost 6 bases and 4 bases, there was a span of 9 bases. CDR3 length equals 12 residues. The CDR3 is CASRGPTETQYF. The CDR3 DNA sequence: TGTGCCAGCAGGGGACCCACAGAGACCCAGTACTTC.

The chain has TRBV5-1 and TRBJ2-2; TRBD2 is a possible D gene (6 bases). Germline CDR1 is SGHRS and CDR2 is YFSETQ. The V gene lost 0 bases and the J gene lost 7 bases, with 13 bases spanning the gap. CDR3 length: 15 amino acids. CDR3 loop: CASSLEASVGGELFF. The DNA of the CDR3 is TGCGCCAGCAGCTTGGAGGCTAGCGTTGGCGGGGAGCTGTTTTTT.

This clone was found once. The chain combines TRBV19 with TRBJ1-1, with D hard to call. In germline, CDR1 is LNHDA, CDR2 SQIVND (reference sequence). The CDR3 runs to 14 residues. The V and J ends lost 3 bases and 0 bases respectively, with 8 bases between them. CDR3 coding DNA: TGTGCCAGTAGTATTCAAGGAGTGAACACTGAAGCTTTCTTT. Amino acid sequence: CASSIQGVNTEAFF.

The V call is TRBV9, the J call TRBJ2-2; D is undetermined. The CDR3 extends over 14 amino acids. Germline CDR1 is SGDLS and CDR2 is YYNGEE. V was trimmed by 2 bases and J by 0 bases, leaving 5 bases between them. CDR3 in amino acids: CASSVFPNTGELFF. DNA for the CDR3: TGTGCCAGCAGCGTTTTCCCGAACACCGGGGAGCTGTTTTTT.

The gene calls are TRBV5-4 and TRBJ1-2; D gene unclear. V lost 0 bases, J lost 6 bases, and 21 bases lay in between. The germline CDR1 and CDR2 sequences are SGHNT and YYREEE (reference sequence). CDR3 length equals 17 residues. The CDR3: CASSLDKSRVADNGYTF. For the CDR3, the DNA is TGTGCCAGCAGCTTGGACAAATCACGGGTCGCCGACAATGGCTACACCTTC.

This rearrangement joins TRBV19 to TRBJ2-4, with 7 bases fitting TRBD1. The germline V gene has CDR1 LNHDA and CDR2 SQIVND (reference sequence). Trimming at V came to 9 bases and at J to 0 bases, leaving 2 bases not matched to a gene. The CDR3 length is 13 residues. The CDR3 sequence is CARGTVAKNIQYF. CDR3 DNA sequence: TGTGCCAGGGGGACAGTAGCCAAAAACATTCAGTACTTC.

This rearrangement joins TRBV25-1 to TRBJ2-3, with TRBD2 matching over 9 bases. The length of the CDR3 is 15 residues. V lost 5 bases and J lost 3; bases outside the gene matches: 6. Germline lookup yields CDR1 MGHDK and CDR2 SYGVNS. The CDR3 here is CASSQMAGGTDTQYF. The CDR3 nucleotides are TGTGCCAGCAGTCAAATGGCGGGAGGGACAGATACGCAGTATTTT.